One sample yielded the 25 T cell receptor beta chains listed below, sequenced in a study of radiotherapy plus CTLA-4 blockade in lung cancer. TCRdb's copy holds only in-frame clones and misses some; the assay was immunoSEQ multiplex PCR. The sample consists of some 90,000 clones, approximately 86% of them appearing once. The specimen was peripheral blood, collected from a patient treated with radiotherapy plus ipilimumab. The receptors shown here come from a human donor with non-small cell lung cancer who had a partial response to radiotherapy plus ipilimumab.

The chain joins TRBV27 to TRBJ2-1; 12 nucleotides line up with TRBD2. Trimming removed 3 bases from V and 4 bases from J; junction bases left unmatched: 10. CDR3 length: 18 amino acids. Germline CDR1 is MNHEY and CDR2 is SMNVEV (reference sequence). The CDR3 DNA is TGTGCCAGCAGTTTTAGGACTAGCGGGAAGTTACGATACAATGAGCAGTTCTTC. Its protein is CASSFRTSGKLRYNEQFF.

CDR3 coding DNA: TGCGCCAGCTCCCTACTAGCCGTGTCCAATGAGCAGTTCTTC. This encodes CASSLLAVSNEQFF. The chain couples TRBV5-1 to TRBJ2-1; perhaps TRBD2 as D (6 bases). The CDR3 has 14 amino acids. Trimming took 7 bases from V and 6 from J, leaving 17 bases between them. Looked up from germline, CDR1 is SGHRS and CDR2 is YFSETQ.

This sequence joins TRBV7-2 and TRBJ2-1, with D perhaps TRBD2 (6 bases). Germline CDR1 reads SGHTA; CDR2 reads FQGNSA. This CDR3 has 15 amino acids. V lost 0 bases to trimming and J lost 8 bases, with 14 bases between them. The CDR3 sequence is CASSLARREWHEQFF. DNA of the CDR3: TGTGCCAGCAGCTTAGCTCGTCGGGAGTGGCATGAGCAGTTCTTC.

The chain uses TRBV28 and TRBJ1-2, with a possible D match to TRBD1 (6 bases). Trimming shortened V by 3 bases and J by 5 bases, and 10 bases separated the two germline ends. The germline V gene encodes CDR1 MDHEN and CDR2 SYDVKM. The CDR3 has 13 amino acids. This CDR3 reads CASSLGGPYGYTF. The CDR3 nucleotides read TGTGCCAGCAGTTTGGGGGGGCCTTATGGCTACACCTTC.

In the case of this clone: The junction shows a germline mismatch at one end, possibly a read error. The CDR3 sequence is CAISGQGSYSYTF. CDR3 sequence (DNA): TGTGCCATCAGTGGACAGGGATCCTATAGCTACACCTTC. The genes are TRBV10-3 and TRBJ1-2; 7 bases match TRBD1. This CDR3 is 13 amino acids long. Germline-derived CDR1 and CDR2 are ENHRY and SYGVKD.

The chain uses TRBV29-1 and TRBJ2-7; 12 nucleotides agree with TRBD2. CDR3 length equals 13 residues. CDR1 is SQVTM, CDR2 ANQGSEA, per germline. With V trimmed by 7 bases and J by 4 bases, 5 bases remained unmatched. CDR3 amino acids: CSAGLAGRYEQYF. The CDR3 coding sequence is TGCAGCGCGGGACTAGCGGGTAGATACGAGCAGTACTTC.

J is TRBJ1-2 and V is TRBV19; 11 bases line up with TRBD1. The CDR3 length is 15 residues. The V segment lost 7 bases and the J segment 4 bases; nucleotides outside the gene matches: 8. Germline lookup yields CDR1 LNHDA and CDR2 SQIVND (reference sequence). The CDR3 loop reads CASTADRGQGYGYTF. CDR3 nucleotides: TGTGCCAGTACCGCGGACAGGGGGCAGGGCTATGGCTACACCTTC. The full variable domain, its missing parts supplied by reference TRBV19 and TRBJ1-2, is DGGITQSPKYLFRKEGQNVTLSCEQNLNHDAMYWYRQDPGQGLRLIYYSQIVNDFQKGDIAEGYSVSREKKESFPLTVTSAQKNPTAFYLCASTADRGQGYGYTFGSGTRLTVV.

The chain combines TRBV6-6 with TRBJ2-7; 9 bases are shared with TRBD1. The CDR3 covers 14 residues. The junction had 4 bases not matched to a gene; V was cut back by 2 bases and J by 5 bases. The germline V gene encodes CDR1 MNHNY and CDR2 SVGAGI (reference sequence). Written as DNA, the CDR3 is TGTGCCAGCAGTTACCCAGGGACAGGGAACGAGCAGTACTTC. Translation gives CASSYPGTGNEQYF.

This chain joins TRBV25-1 and TRBJ2-3; no definite D call. The CDR3 covers 11 residues. Trimming stripped 1 base from V and 6 bases from J, with 2 bases between. The V gene's germline CDR1 is MGHDK and CDR2 SYGVNS. This chain's CDR3 is CASSESDTQYF. CDR3 bases: TGTGCCAGCAGTGAATCTGATACGCAGTATTTT. Full variable domain (outside the CDR3, taken from reference TRBV25-1 and TRBJ2-3): EADIYQTPRYLVIGTGKKITLECSQTMGHDKMYWYQQDPGMELHLIHYSYGVNSTEKGDLSSESTVSRIRTEHFPLTLESARPSHTSQYLCASSESDTQYFGPGTRLTVL.

This sequence joins TRBV29-1 and TRBJ2-5; no clear D gene. The length of the CDR3 is 10 residues. The germline V and J ends were trimmed by 4 bases and 4 bases, with 4 bases remaining between them. Germline V CDR1 and CDR2: SQVTM, ANQGSEA. CDR3 DNA sequence: TGCAGCGTTGCTCGAGAGACCCAGTACTTC. The encoded protein is CSVARETQYF.

The chain has TRBV9 and TRBJ1-1; D is ambiguous. The V gene lost 1 base and the J gene lost 0 bases, with 7 bases spanning the gap. Germline lookup yields CDR1 SGDLS and CDR2 YYNGEE. The CDR3 contains 14 residues. The DNA of the CDR3 is TGTGCCAGCAGCGTAAGACAAATGAACACTGAAGCTTTCTTT. It codes for CASSVRQMNTEAFF.

This chain uses TRBV19 with TRBJ1-5; possible D gene TRBD1, 6 bases. V shed 4 bases and J shed 1 base, with 14 bases lying between them. The CDR3 is 16 amino acids. Per germline, CDR1 LNHDA and CDR2 SQIVND (reference sequence). This CDR3 reads CASSSEQGWSNQPQHF. The DNA of the CDR3 is TGTGCCAGTAGTAGCGAACAGGGTTGGAGCAATCAGCCCCAGCATTTT.

The CDR3 protein is CASRGGPTGAGEQYF. For the CDR3, the DNA is TGTGCCAGCAGGGGTGGGCCCACAGGGGCCGGCGAGCAGTACTTC. J is TRBJ2-7 and V is TRBV6-5, with 7 nucleotides matching TRBD1. This CDR3 is built from 15 residues. V trimming: 6 bases; J trimming: 6 bases; junction bases outside the gene matches: 14. CDR1 MNHEY and CDR2 SVGAGI come from the germline V gene.

Comment on this clone: This CDR3 is also generated by other DNA sequences in the sample. The V and J genes are TRBV30 and TRBJ2-1, with 13 bases matching TRBD2. Germline CDR1 reads GTSNPN; CDR2 reads SVGIG (reference sequence). Unmatched junction bases numbered 10, after V lost 3 bases and J lost 8 bases. This CDR3 has 16 residues. The CDR3 sequence: CAWSRPGLAGDYEQFF. CDR3 in DNA: TGTGCCTGGAGCCGCCCAGGACTAGCGGGAGATTATGAGCAGTTCTTC.

This clone has a single count. The chain recombines TRBV7-3 with TRBJ1-1; TRBD1 might be the D (6 bases). The V end lost 5 bases, the J end lost 1 base, and 11 bases lay between the germline ends. CDR3 length: 14 residues. Germline V gene data show CDR1 as SGHTA and CDR2 as FQGTGA. CDR3 sequence (DNA): TGTGCCAGCAGCCCCGAGACAGGGAACACTGAAGCTTTCTTT. Translated: CASSPETGNTEAFF.

This clone occurred once. This chain uses TRBV2 with TRBJ2-1, with 9 bases identical to TRBD2. The CDR3 spans 16 residues. Germline CDR1 reads SNHLY; CDR2 reads FYNNEI. V shed 6 bases and J 4 bases; nucleotides not matched to a gene: 10. The CDR3 protein is CASSPRLAEGYNEQFF. For the CDR3, the DNA is TGTGCCAGCAGCCCCAGACTAGCGGAGGGGTACAATGAGCAGTTCTTC.

The chain joins TRBV19 to TRBJ2-1; 10 bases align to TRBD2. With 5 bases clipped from V and 7 bases from J, the junction kept 14 bases outside the gene matches. Germline V gene data show CDR1 as LNHDA and CDR2 as SQIVND (reference sequence). This CDR3 region has 17 residues. CDR3 amino acids: CASSPPSASGSANEQFF. In DNA form, the CDR3 reads TGTGCCAGTAGTCCCCCATCGGCTAGCGGGAGTGCGAATGAGCAGTTCTTC. Full variable domain (rest looked up from reference TRBV19 and TRBJ2-1): DGGITQSPKYLFRKEGQNVTLSCEQNLNHDAMYWYRQDPGQGLRLIYYSQIVNDFQKGDIAEGYSVSREKKESFPLTVTSAQKNPTAFYLCASSPPSASGSANEQFFGPGTRLTVL.

The V call is TRBV25-1, the J call TRBJ2-1; 8 nucleotides match TRBD2. Germline V lookup: CDR1 MGHDK, CDR2 SYGVNS. After removal of 7 bases from V and 5 bases from J, the junction contained 7 bases not matched to a gene. There are 14 residues in the CDR3. This CDR3 is CASTGLAGHNEQFF. CDR3 DNA sequence: TGTGCCAGCACCGGCCTAGCGGGCCACAATGAGCAGTTCTTC. Full variable domain (missing parts from reference TRBV25-1 and TRBJ2-1): EADIYQTPRYLVIGTGKKITLECSQTMGHDKMYWYQQDPGMELHLIHYSYGVNSTEKGDLSSESTVSRIRTEHFPLTLESARPSHTSQYLCASTGLAGHNEQFFGPGTRLTVL.

The rearrangement uses TRBV28 and TRBJ1-4; perhaps TRBD1 as D (6 bases). Between the trimmed V and J ends, which lost 3 bases and 8 bases, there was a span of 13 bases. Germline CDR1 is MDHEN and CDR2 is SYDVKM. The CDR3 has 14 amino acids. This CDR3 is CASSFQGLKEKLFF. The CDR3 DNA is TGTGCCAGCAGTTTTCAGGGGTTAAAAGAAAAACTGTTTTTT.

V is TRBV6-5 and J is TRBJ1-1, with D possibly being TRBD1 (5 bases). Trimming shortened V by 10 bases and J by 0 bases, and 9 bases separated the two germline ends. The CDR3 is 12 residues long. CDR1 MNHEY and CDR2 SVGAGI come from the germline V gene. This chain's CDR3 is CATTTVNTEAFF. CDR3 DNA sequence: TGTGCCACCACGACAGTGAACACTGAAGCTTTCTTT.

This sequence joins TRBV6-5 and TRBJ1-2; D is unresolved. The germline V gene encodes CDR1 MNHEY and CDR2 SVGAGI. CDR3 length: 13 amino acids. Between the trimmed V and J ends, which lost 8 bases and 3 bases, there was a span of 13 bases. The CDR3 DNA follows: TGTGCCAGCGCCCGCGTGATGGACTATGGCTACACCTTC. Its translation is CASARVMDYGYTF.

This clone has a single count. V is TRBV18 and J is TRBJ2-7; TRBD1 matches at 10 bases. J was trimmed by 0 bases and V by 6 bases; bases with no gene match: 5. Per the germline V gene, CDR1 is KGHSH and CDR2 is LQKENI. The CDR3 consists of 15 residues. CDR3 nucleotides: TGTGCCAGCTCTCTGGGACAGGGGCCCTCCTACGAGCAGTACTTC. Its protein product is CASSLGQGPSYEQYF.

This chain links TRBV15 with TRBJ2-1, with D possibly being TRBD2 (5 bases). Trimming cost V 0 bases and J 4 bases, with 10 bases left between them. CDR1 is LNHNV, CDR2 YYDKDF, per germline (reference sequence). The CDR3 is made up of 15 amino acids. CDR3 sequence: CATSREGVRYNEQFF. The CDR3 DNA reads as TGTGCCACCAGCAGAGAGGGAGTTCGATACAATGAGCAGTTCTTC.

This chain joins TRBV28 and TRBJ2-2, with D perhaps TRBD2 (6 bases). CDR1 is MDHEN, CDR2 SYDVKM, per germline. This CDR3 contains 15 residues. V was pared by 7 bases and J by 4 bases, with 16 bases between. The CDR3 DNA is TGTGCCAGCACGGCGGGATATCGGGGCACCGGGGAGCTGTTTTTT. This gives the protein CASTAGYRGTGELFF.

This chain connects TRBV19 to TRBJ1-2; D is uncertain. CDR1 and CDR2 from the germline V gene are LNHDA and SQIVND (reference sequence). Trimming stripped 5 bases from V and 5 bases from J, with 12 bases between. The CDR3 consists of 13 residues. The CDR3 reads CASSRGVEYGYTF. The CDR3 DNA sequence: TGTGCCAGTAGTCGCGGGGTGGAGTATGGCTACACCTTC.